The 2 T cell receptor beta chains below were found in one sample sequenced in a study of shared clonotypes between healthy human individuals. TCRdb's table, derived via immunoSEQ multiplex PCR, lists solely in-frame clones and lacks some. The data show about 2,500,000 clones, just over 90% seen once. The sequencing input was naive CD4+ T cells sorted from blood. Subset: CD45RA+ positively selected. These receptors all come from a man aged 18 to 30 in good health.

The chain uses TRBV4-1 and TRBJ1-1; TRBD1 agrees at 7 bases. The germline V gene has CDR1 MGHRA and CDR2 YSYEKL. The CDR3 has 19 amino acids. The trim removed 2 bases at V and 3 bases at J, leaving 18 bases unmatched. The DNA for the CDR3 is TGCGCCAGCAGCCAACTAACCCCGACTAAACAGGGGAGGGACACTGAAGCTTTCTTT. This translates into CASSQLTPTKQGRDTEAFF.

In this sample, this clone turned up once. The CDR3: CASSLGGRLAGGLTDTQYF. The DNA of the CDR3 is TGTGCCAGCAGCTTGGGTGGTCGACTAGCGGGAGGCCTCACAGATACGCAGTATTTT. This sequence joins TRBV5-6 and TRBJ2-3; TRBD2 agrees at 13 bases. Germline V lookup: CDR1 SGHDT, CDR2 YYEEEE. CDR3 length equals 19 residues. The V segment lost 0 bases and the J segment 2 bases; nucleotides outside the gene matches: 9.